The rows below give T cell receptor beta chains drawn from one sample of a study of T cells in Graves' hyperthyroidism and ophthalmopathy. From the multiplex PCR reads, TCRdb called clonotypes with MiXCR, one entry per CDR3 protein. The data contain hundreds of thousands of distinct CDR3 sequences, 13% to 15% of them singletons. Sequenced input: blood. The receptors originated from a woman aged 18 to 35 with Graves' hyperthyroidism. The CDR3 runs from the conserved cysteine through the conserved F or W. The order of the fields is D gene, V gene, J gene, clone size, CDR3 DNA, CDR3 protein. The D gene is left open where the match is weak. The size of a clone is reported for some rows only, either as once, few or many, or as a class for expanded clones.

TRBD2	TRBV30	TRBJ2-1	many	TGTGCCTGGAGTGATCGGACTAGCGGGAAATACAATGAGCAGTTCTTC	CAWSDRTSGKYNEQFF
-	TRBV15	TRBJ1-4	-	TGTGCCACCAGCAGAACGGGGGACACGAGAAATGAAAAACTGTTTTTT	CATSRTGDTRNEKLFF
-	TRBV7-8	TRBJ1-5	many	TGTGCCAGCAGCTTACAGGGCAATAGCAATCAGCCCCAGCATTTT	CASSLQGNSNQPQHF
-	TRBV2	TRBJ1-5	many	TGTGCCAGCAGTAAACCCGGGACGCAGGATCAGCCCCAGCATTTT	CASSKPGTQDQPQHF
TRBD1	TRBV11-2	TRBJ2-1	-	TGTGCCAGCAGCTGGGGGACAGGGGAGTTCTTC	CASSWGTGEFF
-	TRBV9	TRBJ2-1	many	TGTGCCAGCAGCGTAGGACCGCCTAGCTCCTACAATGAGCAGTTCTTC	CASSVGPPSSYNEQFF
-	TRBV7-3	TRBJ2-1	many	TGTGCCAGCAGCATAGCCGGGGTTTTAGGCTCCTACAATGAGCAGTTCTTC	CASSIAGVLGSYNEQFF
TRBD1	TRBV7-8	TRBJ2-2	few	TGTGCCAGCAGCTTAGGGGGTTGGACAGGGACCCTAAACACCGGGGAGCTGTTTTTT	CASSLGGWTGTLNTGELFF
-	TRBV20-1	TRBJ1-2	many	TGCAGTGCTAGAGATGCCATCATCGGCGGCGGGGAACCTAACTATGGCTACACCTTC	CSARDAIIGGGEPNYGYTF
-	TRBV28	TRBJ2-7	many	TGTGCCAGCAGGGACAGCACCTACGAGCAGTACTTC	CASRDSTYEQYF